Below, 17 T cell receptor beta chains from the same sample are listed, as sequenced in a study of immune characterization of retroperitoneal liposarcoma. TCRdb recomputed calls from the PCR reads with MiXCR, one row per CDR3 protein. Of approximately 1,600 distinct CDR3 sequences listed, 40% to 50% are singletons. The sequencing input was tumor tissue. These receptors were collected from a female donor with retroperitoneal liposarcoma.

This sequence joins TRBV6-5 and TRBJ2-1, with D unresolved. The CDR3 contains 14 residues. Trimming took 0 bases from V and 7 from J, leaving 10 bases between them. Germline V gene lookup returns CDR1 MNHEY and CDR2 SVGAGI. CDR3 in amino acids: CASSYSGSRNEQFF. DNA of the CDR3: TGTGCCAGCAGTTACTCGGGTTCTAGGAATGAGCAGTTCTTC.

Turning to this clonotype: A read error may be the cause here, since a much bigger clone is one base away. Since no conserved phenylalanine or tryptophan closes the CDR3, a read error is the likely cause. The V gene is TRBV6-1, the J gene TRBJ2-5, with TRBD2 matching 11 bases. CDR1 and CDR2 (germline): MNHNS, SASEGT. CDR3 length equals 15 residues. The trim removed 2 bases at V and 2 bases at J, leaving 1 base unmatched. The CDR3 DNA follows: TGTGCCAGCAGTGAAATAGCGGGGGGGCAAGAGACCCAGTACCTC. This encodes CASSEIAGGQETQYL.

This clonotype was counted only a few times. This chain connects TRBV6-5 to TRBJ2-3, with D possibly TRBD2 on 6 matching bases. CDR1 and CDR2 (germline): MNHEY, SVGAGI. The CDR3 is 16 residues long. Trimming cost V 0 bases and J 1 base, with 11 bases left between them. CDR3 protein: CASSYSGLRGTDTQYF. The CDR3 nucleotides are TGTGCCAGCAGTTACTCGGGACTGAGGGGCACAGATACGCAGTATTTT.

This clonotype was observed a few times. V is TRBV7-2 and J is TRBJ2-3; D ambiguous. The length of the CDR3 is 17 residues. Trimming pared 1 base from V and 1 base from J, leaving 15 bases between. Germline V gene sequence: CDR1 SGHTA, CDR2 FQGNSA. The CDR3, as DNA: TGTGCCAGCAGCTTAGTAGTGTCGCAGACCCGCACAGATACGCAGTATTTT. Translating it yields CASSLVVSQTRTDTQYF. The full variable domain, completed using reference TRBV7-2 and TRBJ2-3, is GAGVSQSPSNKVTEKGKDVELRCDPISGHTALYWYRQSLGQGLEFLIYFQGNSAPDKSGLPSDRFSAERTGGSVSTLTIQRTQQEDSAVYLCASSLVVSQTRTDTQYFGPGTRLTVL.

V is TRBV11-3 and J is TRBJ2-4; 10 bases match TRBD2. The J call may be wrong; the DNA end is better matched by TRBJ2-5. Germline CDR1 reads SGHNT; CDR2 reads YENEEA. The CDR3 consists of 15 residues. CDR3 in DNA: TGTGCCAGCAGCCCTGGGACTAGCGATCAAGAGACCCAGTACTTC. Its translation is CASSPGTSDQETQYF.

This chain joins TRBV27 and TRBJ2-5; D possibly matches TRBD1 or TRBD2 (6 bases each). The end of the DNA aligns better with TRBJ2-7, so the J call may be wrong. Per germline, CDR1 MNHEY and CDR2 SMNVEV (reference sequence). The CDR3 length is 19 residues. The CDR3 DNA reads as TGTGCCAGCAGGTTAAGGGGAGCAAGGGTGCAAGCAGGGGAGGTCGAGCAGTACTTC. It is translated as CASRLRGARVQAGEVEQYF.

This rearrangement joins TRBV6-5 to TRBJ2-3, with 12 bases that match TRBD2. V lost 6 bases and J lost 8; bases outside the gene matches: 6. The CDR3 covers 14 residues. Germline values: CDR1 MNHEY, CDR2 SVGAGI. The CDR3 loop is CASRLAGGPGTQYF. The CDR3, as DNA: TGTGCCAGCAGGCTAGCGGGAGGGCCGGGTACGCAGTATTTT.

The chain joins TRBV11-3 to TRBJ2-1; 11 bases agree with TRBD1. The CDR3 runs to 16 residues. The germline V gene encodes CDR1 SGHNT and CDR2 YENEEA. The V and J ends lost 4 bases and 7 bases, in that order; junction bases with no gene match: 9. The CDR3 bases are TGTGCCAGCAGCTCATCTGGACAGGGGGCGAGGAATGAGCAGTTCTTC. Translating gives CASSSSGQGARNEQFF.

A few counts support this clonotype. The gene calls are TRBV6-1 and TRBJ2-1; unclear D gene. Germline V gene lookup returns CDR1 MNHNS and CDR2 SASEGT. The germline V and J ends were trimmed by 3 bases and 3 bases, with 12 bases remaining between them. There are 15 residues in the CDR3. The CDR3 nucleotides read TGTGCCAGCAGTGACCGGGCAACCAACTACAATGAGCAGTTCTTC. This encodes CASSDRATNYNEQFF.

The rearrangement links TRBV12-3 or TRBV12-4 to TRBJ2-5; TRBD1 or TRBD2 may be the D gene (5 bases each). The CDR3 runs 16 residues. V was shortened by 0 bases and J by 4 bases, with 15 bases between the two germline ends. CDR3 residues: CASSLAPGAGGETQYF. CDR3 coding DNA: TGTGCCAGCAGTTTAGCCCCCGGGGCCGGTGGAGAGACCCAGTACTTC.

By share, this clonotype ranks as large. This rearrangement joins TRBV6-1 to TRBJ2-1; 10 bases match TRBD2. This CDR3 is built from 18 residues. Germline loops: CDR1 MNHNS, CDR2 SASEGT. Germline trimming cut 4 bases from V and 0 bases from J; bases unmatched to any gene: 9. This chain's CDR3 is CASSAASGGLSSYNEQFF. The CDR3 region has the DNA TGTGCCAGCAGTGCGGCTAGCGGGGGTCTTAGCTCCTACAATGAGCAGTTCTTC.

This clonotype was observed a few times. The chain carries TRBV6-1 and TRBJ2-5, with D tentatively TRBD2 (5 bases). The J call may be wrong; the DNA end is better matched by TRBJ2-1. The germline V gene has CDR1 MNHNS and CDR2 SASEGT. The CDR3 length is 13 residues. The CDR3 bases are TGTGCCAGCAGTTTGAGGGCGGTGGAGACCCAGTTCTTC. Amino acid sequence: CASSLRAVETQFF.

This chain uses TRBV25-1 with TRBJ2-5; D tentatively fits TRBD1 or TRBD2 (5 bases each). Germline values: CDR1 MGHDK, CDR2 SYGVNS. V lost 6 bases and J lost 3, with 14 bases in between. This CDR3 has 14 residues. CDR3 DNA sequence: TGTGCCAGCAGCCCAACCGGGACGGAAGAGACCCAGTACTTC. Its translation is CASSPTGTEETQYF.

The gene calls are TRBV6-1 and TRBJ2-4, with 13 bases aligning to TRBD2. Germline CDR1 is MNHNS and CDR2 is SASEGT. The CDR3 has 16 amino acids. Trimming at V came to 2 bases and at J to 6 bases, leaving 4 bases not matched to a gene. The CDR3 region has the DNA TGTGCCAGCAGTGAATGGACTAGCGGGAGTGGAAACATTCAGTACTTC. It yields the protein CASSEWTSGSGNIQYF.

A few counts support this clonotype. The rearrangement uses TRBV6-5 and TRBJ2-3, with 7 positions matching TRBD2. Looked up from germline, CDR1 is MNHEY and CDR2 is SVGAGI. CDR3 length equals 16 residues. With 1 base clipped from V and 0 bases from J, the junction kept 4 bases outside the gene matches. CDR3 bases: TGTGCCAGCAGTTACTTACGGGAGGCCAGCACAGATACGCAGTATTTT. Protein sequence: CASSYLREASTDTQYF.

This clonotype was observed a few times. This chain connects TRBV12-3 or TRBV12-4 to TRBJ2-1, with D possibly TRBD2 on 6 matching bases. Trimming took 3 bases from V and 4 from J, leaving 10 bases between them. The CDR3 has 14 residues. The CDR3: CASSFLAEYNEQFF. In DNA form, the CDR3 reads TGTGCCAGCAGTTTTTTAGCGGAGTACAATGAGCAGTTCTTC.

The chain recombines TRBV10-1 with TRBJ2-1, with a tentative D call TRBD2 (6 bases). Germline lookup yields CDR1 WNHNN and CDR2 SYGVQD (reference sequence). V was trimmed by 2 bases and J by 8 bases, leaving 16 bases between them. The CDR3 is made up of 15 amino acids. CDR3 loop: CASSETGGPLHEQFF. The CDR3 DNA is TGCGCCAGCAGTGAGACAGGAGGGCCTTTGCATGAGCAGTTCTTC.